This passage covers 21 T cell receptor beta chains from one sample sequenced in a study of human T cells and chemical hapten exposure. A single record per CDR3 protein comes from TCRdb applying MiXCR to the RACE reads. In the table there are 85,000 or so distinct CDR3 sequences, 11% of which are singletons. The time point: patch test 2, 6 weeks after DPC sensitization. Indicated treatment: therapeutic diphenylcyclopropenone sensitization with weekly scalp DPC. Specimen: whole blood, collected in connection with sensitization to the hapten diphenylcyclopropenone (DPC). Every receptor here comes from a man younger than 30 with alopecia areata. Some clones in this sample may be carry-over from other donors' samples.

The rearrangement links TRBV9 to TRBJ2-2; unclear D gene. Germline V gene data show CDR1 as SGDLS and CDR2 as YYNGEE. The CDR3 sequence is 14 residues long. Trimming took 1 base from V and 0 from J, leaving 4 bases between them. CDR3 DNA: TGTGCCAGCAGCGTACGGACGAACACCGGGGAGCTGTTTTTT. Translation: CASSVRTNTGELFF.

This chain links TRBV20-1 with TRBJ1-5, with D possibly matching TRBD1 (6 bases). The germline V and J ends were trimmed by 4 bases and 3 bases, with 13 bases remaining between them. This CDR3 region has 14 residues. Germline CDR1 and CDR2: DFQATT and SNEGSKA (reference sequence). CDR3 sequence: CSAKLAGANQPQHF. The CDR3 DNA sequence: TGCAGTGCTAAGCTAGCAGGGGCCAATCAGCCCCAGCATTTT.

The gene calls are TRBV12-5 and TRBJ1-3; tentative D call: TRBD1 (6 bases). Looked up from germline, CDR1 is LGHNT and CDR2 is FRNRAP. Trimming stripped 4 bases from V and 4 bases from J, with 14 bases between. The CDR3 totals 15 residues. The CDR3 sequence is CASGYQTGPGNTIYF. CDR3 in DNA: TGTGCTAGTGGTTACCAGACAGGACCGGGAAACACCATATATTTT.

This clonotype was seen repeatedly, ten times or more. V is TRBV5-1 and J is TRBJ2-3; no firm D call. The CDR3 covers 16 residues. CDR1 is SGHRS and CDR2 is YFSETQ in the germline V gene. The V end lost 3 bases, the J end lost 2 bases, and 16 bases lay between the germline ends. The CDR3 region is CASSWSVGSNTDTQYF. CDR3 DNA: TGCGCCAGCAGCTGGTCCGTGGGCTCTAACACAGATACGCAGTATTTT. Combining the CDR3 with reference TRBV5-1 and TRBJ2-3 gives the whole variable domain KAGVTQTPRYLIKTRGQQVTLSCSPISGHRSVSWYQQTPGQGLQFLFEYFSETQRNKGNFPGRFSGRQFSNSRSEMNVSTLELGDSALYLCASSWSVGSNTDTQYFGPGTRLTVL.

This clonotype was counted a few times. The chain is built from TRBV11-2 and TRBJ1-5, with D uncertain. In germline, CDR1 is SGHAT, CDR2 FQNNGV. This CDR3 has 13 amino acids. The germline V and J ends were trimmed by 5 bases and 7 bases, with 12 bases remaining between them. The CDR3 reads CASSARTYQPQHF. CDR3 DNA: TGTGCCAGCAGCGCACGGACCTACCAGCCCCAGCATTTT.

This chain connects TRBV10-3 to TRBJ1-3; the D is unclear. V lost 3 bases and J 8 bases, leaving 5 bases between the germline ends. CDR3 length equals 11 residues. CDR1 is ENHRY and CDR2 is SYGVKD in the germline V gene. The CDR3 nucleotides are TGTGCCATCAGTGACGGGTACACCATATATTTT. Residues: CAISDGYTIYF.

The chain combines TRBV6-5 with TRBJ2-1, with 10 bases that match TRBD2. The germline V gene has CDR1 MNHEY and CDR2 SVGAGI. Germline trimming cut 7 bases from V and 7 bases from J; bases unmatched to any gene: 7. The CDR3 covers 14 residues. CDR3 sequence: CASMESGGGNEQFF. CDR3 DNA: TGTGCCAGCATGGAGAGCGGGGGGGGTAATGAGCAGTTCTTC.

This clonotype was recorded at least ten times. This chain uses TRBV4-3 with TRBJ2-3; D is perhaps TRBD2 (6 bases). Trimming pared 1 base from V and 2 bases from J, leaving 13 bases between. Germline-derived CDR1 and CDR2 are LGHNA and YSLEER. The CDR3 loop spans 16 amino acids. The CDR3 is CASSQGPSGPTDTQYF. The CDR3 coding sequence is TGCGCCAGCAGCCAAGGGCCCAGCGGGCCCACAGATACGCAGTATTTT.

This clonotype appeared a few times. The V call is TRBV6-2 or TRBV6-3, the J call TRBJ1-5; D is unresolved. The germline gives CDR1 MNHEY, CDR2 SVGEGT. The CDR3 runs to 12 residues. V gave up 4 bases and J gave up 7 bases, with 8 bases separating them. CDR3 coding DNA: TGTGCCAGCAGTTTCTTCGGCCAGCCCCAGCATTTT. This codes for CASSFFGQPQHF.

Ten or more counts support this clonotype. V gene TRBV27 combines with J gene TRBJ1-2; 7 nucleotides agree with TRBD1. This CDR3 spans 14 amino acids. Germline V gene sequence: CDR1 MNHEY, CDR2 SMNVEV (reference sequence). V was pared by 5 bases and J by 6 bases, with 9 bases of the junction left unmatched. CDR3 sequence reads: CASSEIRTGHGYTF. The CDR3 DNA reads as TGTGCCAGCAGTGAGATCCGGACAGGCCATGGCTACACCTTC.

This clonotype was observed many times. V is TRBV6-6 and J is TRBJ2-3, with 7 bases fitting TRBD2. J was trimmed by 2 bases and V by 7 bases; bases with no gene match: 6. Germline V lookup: CDR1 MNHNY, CDR2 SVGAGI (reference sequence). The CDR3 runs 14 residues. The CDR3 reads CASNGGGFTDTQYF. In DNA, the CDR3 is TGTGCCAGCAACGGCGGGGGTTTCACAGATACGCAGTATTTT.

The rearrangement uses TRBV2 and TRBJ1-5; maybe TRBD1 (5 bases). Trimming took 8 bases from V and 0 from J, leaving 8 bases between them. Germline V gene sequence: CDR1 SNHLY, CDR2 FYNNEI. The length of the CDR3 is 13 residues. CDR3 residues: CASAQGSNQPQHF. The CDR3 bases are TGTGCCAGCGCCCAGGGTAGCAATCAGCCCCAGCATTTT.

Ten or more counts support this clonotype. This rearrangement joins TRBV11-3 to TRBJ2-3; no definite D call. Germline V gene lookup returns CDR1 SGHNT and CDR2 YENEEA. This CDR3 comprises 14 residues. With 5 bases removed from V and 3 bases from J, the gap between germline ends came to 12 bases. The DNA for the CDR3 is TGTGCCAGCAGCCTCGGACGTTCTACAGATACGCAGTATTTT. This codes for CASSLGRSTDTQYF.

At least ten counts were recorded for this clonotype. V and J are TRBV4-3 and TRBJ2-1; a possible D gene is TRBD1 (6 bases). Between the trimmed V and J ends, which lost 4 bases and 6 bases, there was a span of 19 bases. The CDR3 length is 16 residues. CDR1 and CDR2 from the germline V gene are LGHNA and YSLEER. The CDR3 spells CASSRIAAGTPNEQFF. CDR3 in DNA: TGCGCCAGCAGCCGCATCGCAGCCGGGACACCCAATGAGCAGTTCTTC.

The rearrangement uses TRBV7-2 and TRBJ2-3; D remains ambiguous. The CDR3 consists of 16 residues. Germline V CDR1 and CDR2: SGHTA, FQGNSA. Trimming removed 2 bases from V and 0 bases from J, with 12 bases in between. The chain's CDR3 is CASSLWSEDSTDTQYF. Here the CDR3 DNA reads TGTGCCAGCAGCTTATGGAGCGAGGATAGCACAGATACGCAGTATTTT. The whole variable domain, remainder taken from reference TRBV7-2 and TRBJ2-3, is GAGVSQSPSNKVTEKGKDVELRCDPISGHTALYWYRQSLGQGLEFLIYFQGNSAPDKSGLPSDRFSAERTGGSVSTLTIQRTQQEDSAVYLCASSLWSEDSTDTQYFGPGTRLTVL.

J is TRBJ1-1 and V is TRBV12-3 or TRBV12-4, with TRBD1 as a possible D gene (6 bases). V gave up 4 bases and J gave up 2 bases, with 11 bases separating them. The CDR3 sequence is 14 residues long. The CDR3 reads CASSSEQGNTEAFF. The CDR3 nucleotides read TGTGCCAGCAGTTCTGAACAGGGAAACACTGAAGCTTTCTTT.

This clonotype was seen a few times. V and J are TRBV28 and TRBJ1-1, with a possible D match to TRBD1 (6 bases). There are 13 residues in the CDR3. V lost 11 bases and J lost 3, with 16 bases in between. Germline V gene data show CDR1 as MDHEN and CDR2 as SYDVKM. This CDR3 reads CAGGPREDTEAFF. DNA of the CDR3: TGTGCCGGGGGGCCCAGGGAGGACACTGAAGCTTTCTTT.

This clonotype was observed a few times. This rearrangement joins TRBV5-6 to TRBJ2-5; D not certain. Germline V gives CDR1 SGHDT, CDR2 YYEEEE. CDR3 length equals 15 residues. V lost 1 base and J 0 bases, leaving 10 bases between the germline ends. The CDR3 DNA follows: TGTGCCAGCAGCTTGCGGCAGCCCTACCAAGAGACCCAGTACTTC. As protein: CASSLRQPYQETQYF.

This clonotype appeared a few times. The chain is built from TRBV7-9 and TRBJ2-1; D uncertain. CDR3 length equals 10 residues. CDR1 SEHNR and CDR2 FQNEAQ come from the germline V gene (reference sequence). V shed 4 bases and J shed 8 bases, with 3 bases lying between them. The CDR3: CASSSYEQFF. DNA for the CDR3: TGTGCCAGCAGCTCCTATGAGCAGTTCTTC. Complete variable domain (other parts from reference TRBV7-9 and TRBJ2-1): DTGVSQNPRHKITKRGQNVTFRCDPISEHNRLYWYRQTLGQGPEFLTYFQNEAQLEKSRLLSDRFSAERPKGSFSTLEIQRTEQGDSAMYLCASSSYEQFFGPGTRLTVL.

This clonotype has just one count. The V gene is TRBV11-2, the J gene TRBJ1-2, with D maybe TRBD1 (6 bases). Germline V lookup: CDR1 SGHAT, CDR2 FQNNGV. The V and J ends lost 3 bases and 12 bases respectively, with 17 bases between them. The CDR3 length is 13 residues. The CDR3 protein is CASSFEGGGGHTF. The DNA for the CDR3 is TGTGCCAGCAGCTTTGAGGGAGGGGGAGGCCACACCTTC.

This clonotype was detected ten times or more. The chain joins TRBV10-3 to TRBJ1-6; 9 bases match TRBD1. This CDR3 has 16 amino acids. Germline values: CDR1 ENHRY, CDR2 SYGVKD. The trim removed 4 bases at V and 7 bases at J, leaving 8 bases unmatched. DNA for the CDR3: TGTGCCATCAGTGGGACAGGGGCGATGGGAAATTCACCCCTCCACTTT. Translated, it gives CAISGTGAMGNSPLHF.